The 30 T cell receptor beta chains presented below share a single source sample, sequenced in a study of T-cell reconstitution after alpha-beta-depleted transplantation in children (dated by TCRdb to 2015 to 2016). The library was made by PCR. The listed sequencing device is Illumina HiSeq 2500. Molecular barcoding was employed in the preparation of TCR libraries, with unique molecular identifiers being used to normalize TCRbeta repertoire quantification. TCRdb applied fastp at Q25 and MiXCR to the public reads, then kept only in-frame beta chains. A single entry per CDR3 protein holds the most common genes and DNA from its merged rows. This sample lists over 400,000 distinct CDR3 sequences; approximately 41% were detected once. Roughly a quarter of the sample belongs to the ten largest clones. The sample's treatment or condition label, decoded: allogeneic hematopoietic cell transplantation with graft depleted of TCRalphabeta T cells and CD19 B cells.

Sequences were derived from PBMCs, sampled before TCRalphabeta/CD19-depleted stem cell transplant. These TCRs come from a girl aged 2 to 10 with aplastic anemia, due to receive a stem cell transplant.

There are a few counts of this clonotype. This rearrangement joins TRBV7-9 to TRBJ1-5; D not certain. Germline V gene sequence: CDR1 SEHNR, CDR2 FQNEAQ (reference sequence). V was trimmed by 5 bases and J by 9 bases, leaving 11 bases between them. The CDR3 runs 12 residues. CDR3 DNA sequence: TGTGCCAGCAGCGCAGAGAACTTGCCCCAGCATTTT. Its protein is CASSAENLPQHF.

This clonotype was seen a single time. The J gene is TRBJ1-2, the V gene TRBV6-1; possible D gene TRBD1, 5 bases. Germline CDR1 MNHNS, CDR2 SASEGT. V was cut by 4 bases and J by 5 bases, with 11 bases left in between. The CDR3 contains 13 residues. CDR3 DNA: TGTGCCAGCAGTGCGGGGGTCATATATGGCTACACCTTC. Translation gives CASSAGVIYGYTF.

With regard to this clonotype: A read error may produce the germline difference seen at one junction end. The rearrangement links TRBV20-1 to TRBJ1-4; D gene uncertain. Germline V CDR1 and CDR2: DFQATT, SNEGSKA (reference sequence). This CDR3 is 13 amino acids long. For the CDR3, the DNA is TGCAGTGCTCGAGAGAAGGGCTATGAAAAACTGTTTTTT. Its translation is CSAREKGYEKLFF.

This chain links TRBV24-1 with TRBJ2-1; TRBD1 agrees at 11 bases. CDR3 length equals 13 residues. V gave up 8 bases and J gave up 7 bases; unmatched junction bases: 3. From germline, CDR1 is KGHDR and CDR2 SFDVKD. CDR3 bases: TGTGCCACCACCGGGACAGGGGGGAATGAGCAGTTCTTC. Translating gives CATTGTGGNEQFF.

V is TRBV6-5 and J is TRBJ2-7, with D unclear. The V end was cut by 6 bases, the J end by 2 bases, with 8 bases between. The CDR3 has 12 amino acids. Germline assignment: CDR1 MNHEY and CDR2 SVGAGI. DNA of the CDR3: TGTGCCAGCAGGGCACGAACCTACGAGCAGTACTTC. It encodes CASRARTYEQYF.

The V and J genes are TRBV9 and TRBJ2-3; no clear D gene. V lost 0 bases to trimming and J lost 0 bases, with 2 bases between them. The CDR3 is made up of 13 amino acids. Germline V gives CDR1 SGDLS, CDR2 YYNGEE. CDR3 amino acids: CASSVVSTDTQYF. The CDR3 DNA reads as TGTGCCAGCAGCGTAGTGAGCACAGATACGCAGTATTTT.

The rearrangement links TRBV12-3 or TRBV12-4 to TRBJ1-1; D is possibly TRBD1 (6 bases). The CDR3 has 15 residues. The V end lost 2 bases, the J end lost 0 bases, and 10 bases lay between the germline ends. CDR3 DNA: TGTGCCAGCAGTTTAACTGAGGGGGTGAACACTGAAGCTTTCTTT. Its protein product is CASSLTEGVNTEAFF.

The chain employs TRBV12-3 or TRBV12-4 and TRBJ2-1; D unclear. This CDR3 region has 13 residues. V lost 3 bases and J lost 9, with 12 bases in between. In DNA, the CDR3 is TGTGCCAGCAGTTTTCGAGGCGGCGGTGAGCAGTTCTTC. Translation: CASSFRGGGEQFF.

The chain employs TRBV11-2 and TRBJ2-3; maybe TRBD1 (6 bases). The CDR3 runs 14 residues. V was clipped by 5 bases and J by 2 bases, with 11 bases between them. The germline CDR1 and CDR2 sequences are SGHAT and FQNNGV. CDR3 sequence reads: CASSPRTDTDTQYF. In DNA, the CDR3 is TGTGCCAGCAGCCCGCGGACAGACACAGATACGCAGTATTTT. The variable domain in full, completed from reference TRBV11-2 and TRBJ2-3, reads EAGVAQSPRYKIIEKRQSVAFWCNPISGHATLYWYQQILGQGPKLLIQFQNNGVVDDSQLPKDRFSAERLKGVDSTLKIQPAKLEDSAVYLCASSPRTDTDTQYFGPGTRLTVL.

The V gene is TRBV20-1, the J gene TRBJ1-1; a weak D match, TRBD1 (6 bases). This CDR3 is built from 16 residues. The V gene lost 3 bases and the J gene lost 0 bases, with 17 bases spanning the gap. Germline V gene sequence: CDR1 DFQATT, CDR2 SNEGSKA (reference sequence). CDR3 protein: CSASGGAFSMNTEAFF. In DNA, the CDR3 is TGCAGTGCTAGTGGGGGGGCCTTTTCCATGAACACTGAAGCTTTCTTT.

In its sample, this clonotype was seen a few times. A clone one base away is much larger, so this may be a read error. The chain employs TRBV28 and TRBJ2-1; 11 bases line up with TRBD2. Germline-derived CDR1 and CDR2 are MDHEN and SYDVKM. V shed 6 bases, J shed 9 bases, and the junction held 7 bases outside the gene matches. The CDR3 spans 14 residues. The CDR3 region is CASSLAGGRGEQFF. CDR3 in DNA: TGTGCCAGCAGCTTAGCGGGAGGGCGGGGTGAGCAGTTCTTC.

Ten or more counts support this clonotype. The CDR3: CSVVSLGRSSYEQYF. CDR3 sequence (DNA): TGCAGCGTTGTATCTTTGGGCCGGAGCTCCTACGAGCAGTACTTC. The chain links TRBV29-1 to TRBJ2-7; D is uncertain. Germline CDR1 and CDR2: SQVTM and ANQGSEA. The CDR3 is 15 amino acids. V lost 4 bases to trimming and J lost 0 bases, with 16 bases between them.

V is TRBV2 and J is TRBJ2-7; D gene ambiguous. Deletions cut 6 bases from V and 12 bases from J, with 15 bases between. The CDR3 runs to 11 residues. Germline assignment: CDR1 SNHLY and CDR2 FYNNEI. DNA of the CDR3: TGTGCCAGCAGAGGCAGAGTCTCTTCGTACTTC. Translation: CASRGRVSSYF.

The chain links TRBV6-1 to TRBJ2-5; possibly TRBD1 for D (6 bases). V dropped 6 bases and J dropped 4 bases, with 18 bases sitting between them. The CDR3 has 15 amino acids. Germline V gene sequence: CDR1 MNHNS, CDR2 SASEGT. This CDR3 reads CASSEGTSWGETQYF. Written as DNA, the CDR3 is TGTGCCAGCAGCGAGGGGACATCGTGGGGAGAGACCCAGTACTTC.

J is TRBJ2-3 and V is TRBV7-6; TRBD2 might be the D (6 bases). CDR3 length equals 16 residues. V lost 3 bases and J 0 bases, leaving 13 bases between the germline ends. From germline, CDR1 is SGHVS and CDR2 FNYEAQ. CDR3 DNA: TGTGCCAGCAGCTTGCGCGGGGCTACTAGCACAGATACGCAGTATTTT. Translating gives CASSLRGATSTDTQYF.

Concerning this clonotype: Mismatch with germline at one junction end may stem from a read error. The chain employs TRBV12-3 or TRBV12-4 and TRBJ1-2; D call uncertain. CDR3 length: 12 amino acids. CDR3 bases: TGTGCCAGCAGCCTCGGGGTTTATGGCGACACCTTC. Its translation is CASSLGVYGDTF.

This clonotype was seen a handful of times. CDR3 DNA sequence: TGTGCCAGCGTAAATCCAAGCACAGATACGCAGTATTTT. Protein: CASVNPSTDTQYF. This chain joins TRBV6-1 and TRBJ2-3; D remains unclear. The CDR3 is 13 residues long. Trimming cost V 8 bases and J 0 bases, with 9 bases left between them. From germline, CDR1 is MNHNS and CDR2 SASEGT.

This clonotype showed up just a few times. The CDR3 region has the DNA TGTGCCAGCGCCAGATCTCTAGCGGGAGGGCCCACCGGGGAGCTGTTTTTT. Residues: CASARSLAGGPTGELFF. This chain connects TRBV9 to TRBJ2-2; 12 nucleotides line up with TRBD2. CDR1 SGDLS and CDR2 YYNGEE come from the germline V gene. Germline trimming cut 7 bases from V and 4 bases from J; bases unmatched to any gene: 11. This CDR3 is built from 17 residues.

The CDR3 nucleotides are TGTGCCAGCAGCATCGACAGCACTGAAGCTTTCTTT. It specifies CASSIDSTEAFF. This chain uses TRBV6-2 or TRBV6-3 with TRBJ1-1; D is possibly TRBD1 (5 bases). Trimming removed 6 bases at V and 4 bases at J, with 9 bases between. The CDR3 covers 12 residues. The germline CDR1 and CDR2 sequences are MNHEY and SVGEGT.

The chain couples TRBV3-1 to TRBJ2-1; 11 positions match TRBD2. CDR1 LGHDT and CDR2 YNNKEL come from the germline V gene (reference sequence). The V gene end was trimmed by 5 bases and the J gene end by 1 base; junction bases not matched to a gene: 1. The CDR3 length is 15 residues. In DNA, the CDR3 is TGTGCCAGCAGCTGGACTAGCGGGTCCTACAATGAGCAGTTCTTC. Residues: CASSWTSGSYNEQFF.

This sequence joins TRBV30 and TRBJ2-7; 8 nucleotides match TRBD2. The J segment lost 4 bases and the V segment lost 3 bases, leaving 14 bases of the junction unmatched. Looked up from germline, CDR1 is GTSNPN and CDR2 is SVGIG (reference sequence). This CDR3 comprises 16 residues. The chain's CDR3 is CAWRTAGGRPLYEQYF. The CDR3 nucleotides read TGTGCCTGGAGGACGGCGGGGGGCCGCCCCCTTTACGAGCAGTACTTC.

The chain joins TRBV6-1 to TRBJ1-6; D not resolved. Trimming stripped 7 bases from V and 10 bases from J, with 17 bases between. Per the germline V gene, CDR1 is MNHNS and CDR2 is SASEGT. The CDR3 loop spans 14 amino acids. CDR3 in DNA: TGTGCCAGCATCAACCCTCCTGCCCAGTCACCCCTCCACTTT. This encodes CASINPPAQSPLHF.

This sequence joins TRBV5-1 and TRBJ2-1; TRBD1 matches 12 bases. The CDR3 contains 16 residues. The V gene's germline CDR1 is SGHRS and CDR2 YFSETQ. V lost 1 base and J lost 6; bases outside the gene matches: 5. The CDR3 is CASSLTSGQGANEQFF. The CDR3 nucleotides read TGCGCCAGCAGCTTGACCTCGGGACAGGGGGCCAATGAGCAGTTCTTC.

This clonotype was counted only a few times. This chain links TRBV7-3 with TRBJ2-3; D possibly corresponds to TRBD2 (6 bases). Germline values: CDR1 SGHTA, CDR2 FQGTGA. Trimming took 5 bases from V and 3 from J, leaving 15 bases between them. There are 15 residues in the CDR3. The CDR3 bases are TGTGCCAGCAGCCCCTCCGGGGCGGGGACAGATACGCAGTATTTT. It codes for CASSPSGAGTDTQYF.

The chain is built from TRBV20-1 and TRBJ2-5, with 9 bases lining up with TRBD1. The J segment lost 4 bases and the V segment lost 5 bases, leaving 8 bases of the junction unmatched. The CDR3 has 14 residues. Germline V CDR1 and CDR2: DFQATT, SNEGSKA (reference sequence). As DNA, the CDR3 is TGCAGTGCTTTCGGGACAGGGATCGGAGAGACCCAGTACTTC. Translated: CSAFGTGIGETQYF.

The J gene is TRBJ1-4, the V gene TRBV20-1; no clear D gene. Between the trimmed V and J ends, which lost 4 bases and 0 bases, there was a span of 9 bases. From germline, CDR1 is DFQATT and CDR2 SNEGSKA (reference sequence). CDR3 length equals 14 residues. The CDR3 region is CSATSGATNEKLFF. In nucleotides, the CDR3 is TGCAGTGCTACCTCAGGAGCAACTAATGAAAAACTGTTTTTT.

This clonotype was seen a handful of times. The genes are TRBV5-5 and TRBJ1-2; D may be TRBD1 (5 bases). Germline V CDR1 and CDR2: SGHKS, YYEKEE (reference sequence). V was pared by 4 bases and J by 7 bases, with 14 bases between. The CDR3 covers 13 residues. For the CDR3, the DNA is TGTGCCAGCAGCGATCGCGTTGGGGGTGGCTACACCTTC. This codes for CASSDRVGGGYTF. Full variable domain (outside the CDR3, taken from reference TRBV5-5 and TRBJ1-2): DAGVTQSPTHLIKTRGQQVTLRCSPISGHKSVSWYQQVLGQGPQFIFQYYEKEERGRGNFPDRFSARQFPNYSSELNVNALLLGDSALYLCASSDRVGGGYTFGSGTRLTVV.

This clonotype was picked up many times. At one end the junction does not follow the germline gene, possibly because of a read error. The CDR3 is CASSLAGGNTEAFF. CDR3 DNA sequence: TGTGCCAGCAGTTTAGCGGGGGGGAACACTGAAGCTTTCTTT. The rearrangement uses TRBV5-1 and TRBJ1-1; D perhaps matches TRBD1 (5 bases). Germline V gives CDR1 SGHRS, CDR2 YFSETQ. The CDR3 totals 14 residues.

This sequence joins TRBV14 and TRBJ2-1, with no clear D. The germline V and J ends were trimmed by 1 base and 1 base, with 8 bases remaining between them. This CDR3 has 15 amino acids. The germline gives CDR1 SGHDN, CDR2 FVKESK. The CDR3 region has the DNA TGTGCCAGCAGCCAAGTTTGGAATTCCTACAATGAGCAGTTCTTC. It yields the protein CASSQVWNSYNEQFF.

This clonotype has a handful of counts. The chain has TRBV7-2 and TRBJ2-5; perhaps TRBD2 as D (7 bases). Germline V CDR1 and CDR2: SGHTA, FQGNSA. V lost 3 bases and J 5 bases, leaving 16 bases between the germline ends. This CDR3 comprises 15 residues. As DNA, the CDR3 is TGTGCCAGCAGCTTTAGTGGGGGGGCCTGGGAGACCCAGTACTTC. It yields the protein CASSFSGGAWETQYF.